This TCR beta chain was obtained from a study of cytomegalovirus exposure and HLA in healthy donors. Study-wide findings and caveats: Clonal expansion was found to be greater in HLA-associated TCR beta chains than in equally common others in a later analysis.

A multiplex PCR was run with 60 Vbeta primers and 13 Jbeta primers. TCRdb keeps only in-frame clones here, not all; method: immunoSEQ multiplex PCR. This repertoire shows approximately 37,000 clones, about 67% found once; its top ten account for roughly 6.3%. In regard to this clone: The antigen remains unidentified.

V was trimmed by 0 bases and J by 3 bases, leaving 11 bases between them. From germline, CDR1 is GTSNPN and CDR2 SVGIG (reference sequence). This CDR3 has 14 amino acids. Input material: PBMCs. The chain carries TRBV30 and TRBJ1-1; the D gene is possibly TRBD1 (5 bases). This TCR derives from a man between 25 and 39 years old in good health and CMV-seronegative. The CDR3 reads CAWSVGGKDTEAFF. The DNA of the CDR3 is TGTGCCTGGAGTGTGGGGGGTAAGGACACTGAAGCTTTCTTT.